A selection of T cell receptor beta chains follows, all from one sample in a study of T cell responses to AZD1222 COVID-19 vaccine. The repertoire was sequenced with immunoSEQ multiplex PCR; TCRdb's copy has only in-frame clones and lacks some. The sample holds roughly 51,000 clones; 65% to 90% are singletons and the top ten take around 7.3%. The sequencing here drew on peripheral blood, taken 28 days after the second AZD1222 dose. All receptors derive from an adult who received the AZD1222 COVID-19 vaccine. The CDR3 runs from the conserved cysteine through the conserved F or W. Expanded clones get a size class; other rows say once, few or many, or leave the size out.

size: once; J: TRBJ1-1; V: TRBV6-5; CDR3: CASSYDRVITEAFF
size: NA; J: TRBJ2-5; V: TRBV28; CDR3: CASSLWGETQYF
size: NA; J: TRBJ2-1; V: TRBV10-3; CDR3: CAISDPLGSSYNEQFF
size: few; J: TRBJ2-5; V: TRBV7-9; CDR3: CASSLQGLGETQYF
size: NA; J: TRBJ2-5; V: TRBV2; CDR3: CASSAASGGKYF
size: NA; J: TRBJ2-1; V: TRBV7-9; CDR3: CASSFDGNNEQFF
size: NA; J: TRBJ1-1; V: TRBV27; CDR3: CASNIQGSTEAFF
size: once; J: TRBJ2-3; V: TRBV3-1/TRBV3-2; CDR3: CASSQGRGASTDTQYF
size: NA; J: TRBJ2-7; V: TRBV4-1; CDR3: CASSQSVESASYEQYF
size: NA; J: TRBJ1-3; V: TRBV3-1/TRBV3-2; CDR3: CASSPFNAGNTIYF
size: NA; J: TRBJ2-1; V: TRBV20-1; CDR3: CSAWSINEQFF
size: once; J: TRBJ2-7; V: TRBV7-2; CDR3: CASSPGGVSYEQYF
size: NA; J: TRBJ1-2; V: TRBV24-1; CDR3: CATQKGDGYGYTF
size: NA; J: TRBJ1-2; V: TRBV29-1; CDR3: CSVEGGQGRNYGYTF
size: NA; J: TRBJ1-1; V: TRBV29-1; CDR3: CSVEVSNTEAFF
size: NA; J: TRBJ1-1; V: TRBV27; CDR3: CASRTHRERNTEAFF
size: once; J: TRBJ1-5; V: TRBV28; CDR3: CASSSDRGYWGNQPQHF
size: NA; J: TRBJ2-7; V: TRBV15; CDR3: CASSRDSSYEQYF
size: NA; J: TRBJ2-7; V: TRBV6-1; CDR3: CASSERQAWGEQYF
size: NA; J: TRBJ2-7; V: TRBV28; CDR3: CASNTLQGAGYEQYF
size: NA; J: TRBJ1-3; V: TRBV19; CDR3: CASSRQPETGNTIYF
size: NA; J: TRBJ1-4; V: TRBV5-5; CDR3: CASSLVGANEKLFF
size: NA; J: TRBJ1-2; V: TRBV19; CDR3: CASSGGGSYGYTF
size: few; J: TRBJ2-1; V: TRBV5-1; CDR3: CASSIGQNNEQFF
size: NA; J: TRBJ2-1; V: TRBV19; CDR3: CASSISRDGNEQFF
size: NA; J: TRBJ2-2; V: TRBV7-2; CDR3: CASSSATSGRNTGELFF
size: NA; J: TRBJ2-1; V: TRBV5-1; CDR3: CASSLRGLAGELNFRTSEQFF
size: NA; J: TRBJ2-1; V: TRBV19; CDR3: CASSMPGQASSYNEQFF
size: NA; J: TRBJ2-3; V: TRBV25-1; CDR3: CASRGGSTDTQYF
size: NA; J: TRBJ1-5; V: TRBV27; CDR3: CASSFGTGGNLGQPQHF
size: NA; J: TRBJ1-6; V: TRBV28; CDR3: CASSFPGTGIIDSPLHF
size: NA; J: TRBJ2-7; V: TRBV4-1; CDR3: CASSQATSGTSISYEQYF
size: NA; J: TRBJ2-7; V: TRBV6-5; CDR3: CASNLGGGYEQYF
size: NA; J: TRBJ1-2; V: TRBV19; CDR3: CASRTAGTGGAYGYTF
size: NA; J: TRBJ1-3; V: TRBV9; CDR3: CASSVVGQGEHSGSGNTIYF
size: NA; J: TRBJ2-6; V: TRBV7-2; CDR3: CASSLEGQAGSGANVLTF
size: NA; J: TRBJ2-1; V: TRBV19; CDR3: CASSRTAGRRNEQFF
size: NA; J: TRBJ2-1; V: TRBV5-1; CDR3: CASSLGLSSYNEQFF
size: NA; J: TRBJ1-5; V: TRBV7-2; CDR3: CASSLEGGFSNQPQHF
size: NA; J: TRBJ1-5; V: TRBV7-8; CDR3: CATIPFRVGVNQPQHF
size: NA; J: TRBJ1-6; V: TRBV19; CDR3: CASRGSSYNSPLHF
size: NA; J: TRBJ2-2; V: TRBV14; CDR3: CASSQIAGVTGELFF
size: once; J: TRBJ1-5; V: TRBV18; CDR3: CASSPINGNNQPQHF
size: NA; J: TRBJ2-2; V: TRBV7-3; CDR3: CASSSSAGEELFF
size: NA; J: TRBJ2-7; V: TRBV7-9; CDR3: CASSPLGGGLLINVYEQYF
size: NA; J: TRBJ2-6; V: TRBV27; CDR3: CASSLYLSGANVLTF
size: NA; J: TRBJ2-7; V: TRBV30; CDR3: CAWSGLVGADEQYF
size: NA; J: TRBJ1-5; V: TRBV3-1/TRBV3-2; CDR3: CASSQDNPGGQGAQPQHF
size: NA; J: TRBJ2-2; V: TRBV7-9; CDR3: CASSSATGGEGTGELFF
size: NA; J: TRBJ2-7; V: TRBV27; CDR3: CASMGGGRWEQYF
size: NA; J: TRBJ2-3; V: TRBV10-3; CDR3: CAISVGTSGSTDTQYF
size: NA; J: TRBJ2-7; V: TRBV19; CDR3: CASSLTESSYEQYF
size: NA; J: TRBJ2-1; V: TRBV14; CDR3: CASSQGLREQFF